The rows below give T cell receptor beta chains drawn from one sample of a study of vaccination and CD4 T cells after COVID-19. These TCRs are of unknown antigen specificity. MiXCR, applied by TCRdb to the PCR reads, yields one record per CDR3 protein. The sample holds some 23,000 distinct CDR3 sequences, around 45% seen once. Sequencing used CD4+ T cells from blood, cultured in vitro, obtained before SARS-CoV-2 vaccination. All receptors derive from a human donor who received a COVID-19 vaccine. The CDR3 runs from the conserved cysteine through the conserved F or W. Each record gives: CDR3 length, clone size, V gene, J gene, D gene, CDR3 DNA, CDR3 protein. A D gene is named only where the DNA matches it firmly. Expanded clones get a size class; other rows say once, few or many, or leave the size out.

len: 15; abundance: NA; v_gene: TRBV1; j_gene: TRBJ1-3; d_gene: NA; CDR3nt: TGCACCAGCAGCTCGGACAGAATCTCTGGAAACACCATATATTTT; CDR3aa: CTSSSDRISGNTIYF
len: 13; abundance: NA; v_gene: TRBV5-1; j_gene: TRBJ2-5; d_gene: TRBD2; CDR3nt: TGCGCCAGCAGCTTGGCACTAGCGGGGGCGAAGTACTTC; CDR3aa: CASSLALAGAKYF
len: 15; abundance: NA; v_gene: TRBV5-1; j_gene: TRBJ1-5; d_gene: NA; CDR3nt: TGCGCCAGCAGCTACGAGGGGCAGGGCAATCAGCCCCAGCATTTT; CDR3aa: CASSYEGQGNQPQHF
len: 16; abundance: few; v_gene: TRBV15; j_gene: TRBJ1-1; d_gene: TRBD1; CDR3nt: TGTGCCACCAGCAAAGGACAGGGGGCAGTGAACACTGAAGCTTTCTTT; CDR3aa: CATSKGQGAVNTEAFF
len: 16; abundance: NA; v_gene: TRBV10-3; j_gene: TRBJ1-1; d_gene: TRBD1; CDR3nt: TGTGCCATCAGAGATGGGACAGCGTATGTGAACACTGAAGCTTTCTTT; CDR3aa: CAIRDGTAYVNTEAFF
len: 14; abundance: NA; v_gene: TRBV6-5; j_gene: TRBJ2-7; d_gene: NA; CDR3nt: TGTGCCAGCAGTTACTGGCGGGACCCCTCCGAGCAGTACTTC; CDR3aa: CASSYWRDPSEQYF
len: 13; abundance: NA; v_gene: TRBV6-4; j_gene: TRBJ2-3; d_gene: NA; CDR3nt: TGTGCCAGCAGTGACTCCGCAGCAGATACGCAGTATTTT; CDR3aa: CASSDSAADTQYF
len: 11; abundance: once; v_gene: TRBV10-3; j_gene: TRBJ1-1; d_gene: TRBD1; CDR3nt: TGTGCCATTGGACAGGGGAGTGAAGCTTTCTTT; CDR3aa: CAIGQGSEAFF
len: 15; abundance: NA; v_gene: TRBV11-3; j_gene: TRBJ2-5; d_gene: NA; CDR3nt: TGTGCCAGCAGCTTAGGTCCGACGGGCCGGGAGACCCAGTACTTC; CDR3aa: CASSLGPTGRETQYF
len: 13; abundance: NA; v_gene: TRBV2; j_gene: TRBJ1-3; d_gene: NA; CDR3nt: TGTGCCAGCAGCACAGGTCCTGGAAACACCATATATTTT; CDR3aa: CASSTGPGNTIYF
len: 15; abundance: NA; v_gene: TRBV27; j_gene: TRBJ2-5; d_gene: NA; CDR3nt: TGTGCCAGCAGTCCCCACCGACAGGCTCAAGAGACCCAGTACTTC; CDR3aa: CASSPHRQAQETQYF
len: 11; abundance: once; v_gene: TRBV5-5; j_gene: TRBJ2-5; d_gene: NA; CDR3nt: TGTGCCAGCAGGGGTCTGGAGACCCAGTACTTC; CDR3aa: CASRGLETQYF
len: 11; abundance: NA; v_gene: TRBV12-3/TRBV12-4; j_gene: TRBJ2-7; d_gene: NA; CDR3nt: TGTGCCAGCAGTAAGCGTGCCGAGCAGTACTTC; CDR3aa: CASSKRAEQYF
len: 19; abundance: NA; v_gene: TRBV20-1; j_gene: TRBJ2-3; d_gene: TRBD2; CDR3nt: TGCAGTGCTACTTTAGATAGGGACTACCTAATGGCACGAACAGATACGCAGTATTTT; CDR3aa: CSATLDRDYLMARTDTQYF
len: 20; abundance: NA; v_gene: TRBV7-2; j_gene: TRBJ1-6; d_gene: NA; CDR3nt: TGTGCCAGCAGCTTGTTCTCACTCTCGGGATCGGGACACCTTAATTCACCCCTCCACTTT; CDR3aa: CASSLFSLSGSGHLNSPLHF
len: 14; abundance: NA; v_gene: TRBV25-1; j_gene: TRBJ2-5; d_gene: NA; CDR3nt: TGTGCCAGCAGTCGGACACTCGGTAGAGAGACCCAGTACTTC; CDR3aa: CASSRTLGRETQYF
len: 13; abundance: few; v_gene: TRBV7-9; j_gene: TRBJ2-2; d_gene: NA; CDR3nt: TGTGCCAGCAGCTTACTGGGGACCGGGGAGCTGTTTTTT; CDR3aa: CASSLLGTGELFF
len: 14; abundance: NA; v_gene: TRBV20-1; j_gene: TRBJ1-6; d_gene: NA; CDR3nt: TGCAGTGCCGCCGAGGGAAGGGGAGGTTCACCCCTCCACTTT; CDR3aa: CSAAEGRGGSPLHF
len: 11; abundance: once; v_gene: TRBV7-9; j_gene: TRBJ1-4; d_gene: NA; CDR3nt: TGTGCCAGCAGCTTAAACGAAAAACTGTTTTTT; CDR3aa: CASSLNEKLFF
len: 16; abundance: NA; v_gene: TRBV7-2; j_gene: TRBJ2-5; d_gene: NA; CDR3nt: TGTGCCAGCTCGGTTAGGGGGGTGGCAATCCAAGAGACCCAGTACTTC; CDR3aa: CASSVRGVAIQETQYF
len: 16; abundance: NA; v_gene: TRBV5-1; j_gene: TRBJ1-2; d_gene: TRBD1; CDR3nt: TGCGCCAGCAGCCCGCAGGAGGGACAGGGGGGCTATGGCTACACCTTC; CDR3aa: CASSPQEGQGGYGYTF
len: 14; abundance: NA; v_gene: TRBV7-6; j_gene: TRBJ1-4; d_gene: TRBD1; CDR3nt: TGTGCCAGCAGCCGGGACAGGTATAATGAAAAACTGTTTTTT; CDR3aa: CASSRDRYNEKLFF
len: 13; abundance: NA; v_gene: TRBV2; j_gene: TRBJ2-5; d_gene: NA; CDR3nt: TGTGCCAGCAGTTTCCGGGTTCAAGAGACCCAGTACTTC; CDR3aa: CASSFRVQETQYF
len: 16; abundance: once; v_gene: TRBV10-3; j_gene: TRBJ2-5; d_gene: TRBD2; CDR3nt: TGTGCCATCAGTGATTCCGGCGGGGGGGCCCGGGAGACCCAGTACTTC; CDR3aa: CAISDSGGGARETQYF
len: 11; abundance: once; v_gene: TRBV7-2; j_gene: TRBJ2-7; d_gene: NA; CDR3nt: TGTGCCAGCAGGGGCGCCTACGAGCAGTACTTC; CDR3aa: CASRGAYEQYF
len: 14; abundance: once; v_gene: TRBV30; j_gene: TRBJ2-5; d_gene: TRBD2; CDR3nt: TGTGCCTGCTCTGGCGGGGGGGCGCAAGAGACCCAGTACTTC; CDR3aa: CACSGGGAQETQYF
len: 17; abundance: few; v_gene: TRBV24-1; j_gene: TRBJ2-3; d_gene: TRBD2; CDR3nt: TGTGCCACCAGTGACCCCGGGACTAGCGGGCTGGGGGATACGCAGTATTTT; CDR3aa: CATSDPGTSGLGDTQYF
len: 11; abundance: NA; v_gene: TRBV6-1; j_gene: TRBJ2-5; d_gene: NA; CDR3nt: TGTGCCAGCAGCGCTCGGGAGACCCAGTACTTC; CDR3aa: CASSARETQYF
len: 14; abundance: few; v_gene: TRBV29-1; j_gene: TRBJ1-1; d_gene: TRBD1; CDR3nt: TGCAGCGTTTCCGGGACAGGGCCGAACACTGAAGCTTTCTTT; CDR3aa: CSVSGTGPNTEAFF
len: 14; abundance: NA; v_gene: TRBV6-5; j_gene: TRBJ1-3; d_gene: NA; CDR3nt: TGTGCCAGCAGTTACACAGGAGCTGGAAACACCATATATTTT; CDR3aa: CASSYTGAGNTIYF
len: 15; abundance: once; v_gene: TRBV4-2; j_gene: TRBJ1-1; d_gene: NA; CDR3nt: TGTGCCAGCAGCCAAGATTACGGGTTGAACACTGAAGCTTTCTTT; CDR3aa: CASSQDYGLNTEAFF
len: 14; abundance: NA; v_gene: TRBV2; j_gene: TRBJ1-2; d_gene: NA; CDR3nt: TGTGCCAGCAGTGAAGCAGGCCAAAACTATGGCTACACCTTC; CDR3aa: CASSEAGQNYGYTF
len: 15; abundance: once; v_gene: TRBV2; j_gene: TRBJ2-1; d_gene: NA; CDR3nt: TGTGCCAGCAGCCGATTGGAGAGCTCCTACAATGAGCAGTTCTTC; CDR3aa: CASSRLESSYNEQFF
len: 16; abundance: NA; v_gene: TRBV2; j_gene: TRBJ1-6; d_gene: TRBD1; CDR3nt: TGTGCCAGCAGAGACAGGGCTGGGGGGTATAATTCACCCCTCCACTTT; CDR3aa: CASRDRAGGYNSPLHF
len: 16; abundance: few; v_gene: TRBV20-1; j_gene: TRBJ1-5; d_gene: TRBD1; CDR3nt: TGCAGTGCTAGTACCCCGGGACAGAACGGCGATCAGCCCCAGCATTTT; CDR3aa: CSASTPGQNGDQPQHF
len: 17; abundance: NA; v_gene: TRBV7-2; j_gene: TRBJ2-7; d_gene: TRBD2; CDR3nt: TGTGCCAGCAGCCGGACTAGCGGGGGGCCGCGTATCTACGAGCAGTACTTC; CDR3aa: CASSRTSGGPRIYEQYF
len: 16; abundance: NA; v_gene: TRBV20-1; j_gene: TRBJ2-4; d_gene: TRBD1; CDR3nt: TGCAGTGCTAGATTCTCAGGGGGCCTCGCCAAAAACATTCAGTACTTC; CDR3aa: CSARFSGGLAKNIQYF
len: 15; abundance: few; v_gene: TRBV27; j_gene: TRBJ1-2; d_gene: TRBD1; CDR3nt: TGTGCCAGCAGTCACTGGACAGGGGGCGTCTCTGGCTACACCTTC; CDR3aa: CASSHWTGGVSGYTF
len: 16; abundance: NA; v_gene: TRBV2; j_gene: TRBJ2-6; d_gene: NA; CDR3nt: TGTGCCAGCACCGAACAGGGCAACTCTGGGGCCAACGTCCTGACTTTC; CDR3aa: CASTEQGNSGANVLTF
len: 16; abundance: few; v_gene: TRBV30; j_gene: TRBJ1-1; d_gene: NA; CDR3nt: TGTGCCTGGAGTGTAAGGTGGGTCAGGAGCGCGGCTGAAGCTTTCTTT; CDR3aa: CAWSVRWVRSAAEAFF
len: 15; abundance: few; v_gene: TRBV24-1; j_gene: TRBJ1-5; d_gene: NA; CDR3nt: TGTGCCACCATGGTAAACAGGGAGGGCAATCAGCCCCAGCATTTT; CDR3aa: CATMVNREGNQPQHF
len: 14; abundance: NA; v_gene: TRBV5-5; j_gene: TRBJ1-6; d_gene: NA; CDR3nt: TGTGCCAGCAGCTTGGGGGACGGATTTTCACCTGAGTACTTT; CDR3aa: CASSLGDGFSPEYF
len: 14; abundance: NA; v_gene: TRBV12-3/TRBV12-4; j_gene: TRBJ2-7; d_gene: TRBD1; CDR3nt: TGTGCCAGCAGTTTTAAAGACAGGGTCTACGAGCAGTACTTC; CDR3aa: CASSFKDRVYEQYF
len: 12; abundance: NA; v_gene: TRBV5-4; j_gene: TRBJ1-5; d_gene: NA; CDR3nt: TGTGCCAGCAGCCAACAGGGAGGAGCCCAGCATTTT; CDR3aa: CASSQQGGAQHF
len: 13; abundance: few; v_gene: TRBV2; j_gene: TRBJ1-5; d_gene: NA; CDR3nt: TGTGCCAGCGGCGCCGAGGGAGGTCAGCCCCAGCATTTT; CDR3aa: CASGAEGGQPQHF
len: 17; abundance: NA; v_gene: TRBV27; j_gene: TRBJ2-7; d_gene: TRBD1; CDR3nt: TGTGCCAGCAGCCTTCTCGTCACAGGGGGCGTCGTCTACGAGCAGTACTTC; CDR3aa: CASSLLVTGGVVYEQYF
len: 16; abundance: NA; v_gene: TRBV29-1; j_gene: TRBJ1-1; d_gene: TRBD1; CDR3nt: TGCAGCGTGAGAGGTCCCGACAGGGGTTGGGGCACTGAAGCTTTCTTT; CDR3aa: CSVRGPDRGWGTEAFF